Listed below are T cell receptor beta chains from one sample, sequenced in a study of a mutant IDH1 vaccine in newly diagnosed glioma. These receptors lack a known antigen. This table comes from immunoSEQ multiplex PCR, and its TCRdb copy is limited to in-frame clones, with some not included. Among about 32,000 clones listed, 78% were seen once. The sample consisted of PBMCs, taken from a glioma patient whose treatment included an IDH1 peptide vaccine. These receptors all come from a man aged 25-40 years with glioma. Both conserved end residues are part of each CDR3. A D gene is named only where the DNA matches it firmly. Only some rows state a clone size, as once, few, many or a class for expanded clones.

J: TRBJ1-2
size: -
D: TRBD1
V: TRBV13
CDR3: CASSIRTGGVYGYTF
DNA: TGTGCCAGCAGCATCCGGACAGGGGGCGTCTATGGCTACACCTTC

J: TRBJ2-7
size: once
D: -
V: TRBV9
CDR3: CASSVVPTFYEQYF
DNA: TGTGCCAGCAGCGTAGTTCCCACCTTCTACGAGCAGTACTTC

J: TRBJ1-2
size: -
D: TRBD1
V: TRBV25-1
CDR3: CASSSRQGAWDGYTF
DNA: TGTGCCAGCAGTAGCCGACAGGGGGCATGGGACGGCTACACCTTC

J: TRBJ1-2
size: -
D: -
V: TRBV4-1
CDR3: CASSQWANYGYTF
DNA: TGCGCCAGCAGCCAATGGGCGAACTATGGCTACACCTTC

J: TRBJ1-1
size: few
D: TRBD1
V: TRBV5-1
CDR3: CASSTQQGLTEAFF
DNA: TGCGCCAGCAGCACCCAACAGGGGCTCACTGAAGCTTTCTTT

J: TRBJ2-7
size: -
D: TRBD1
V: TRBV4-3
CDR3: CASSPETGLEEQYF
DNA: TGCGCCAGCAGCCCAGAGACAGGGTTGGAAGAGCAGTACTTC

J: TRBJ1-1
size: -
D: -
V: TRBV5-1
CDR3: CASSFGNLDPGQPAFF
DNA: TGCGCCAGCAGCTTTGGTAACTTGGATCCGGGCCAACCCGCTTTCTTT

J: TRBJ1-3
size: -
D: -
V: TRBV5-6
CDR3: CASSLGDRPGNTIYF
DNA: TGTGCCAGCAGCTTGGGTGACAGGCCGGGAAACACCATATATTTT

J: TRBJ2-1
size: -
D: -
V: TRBV9
CDR3: CASSVMSSTQGEQFF
DNA: TGTGCCAGCAGCGTAATGTCTAGCACTCAGGGTGAGCAGTTCTTC

J: TRBJ2-7
size: -
D: -
V: TRBV11-2
CDR3: CASSPSYDEQYF
DNA: TGTGCCAGCAGCCCATCCTATGACGAGCAGTACTTC

J: TRBJ1-3
size: -
D: -
V: TRBV29-1
CDR3: CAGSGSGNTIYF
DNA: TGCGCAGGGAGCGGCTCTGGAAACACCATATATTTT

J: TRBJ2-2
size: -
D: -
V: TRBV5-1
CDR3: CASSLLATDTNTGELFF
DNA: TGCGCCAGCAGCTTGCTCGCGACTGACACGAACACCGGGGAGCTGTTTTTT

J: TRBJ1-4
size: -
D: -
V: TRBV7-8
CDR3: CASSEKTGYNEKLFF
DNA: TGTGCCAGCAGCGAAAAAACAGGGTACAATGAAAAACTGTTTTTT

J: TRBJ2-2
size: -
D: TRBD2
V: TRBV30
CDR3: CAWGAFWTGGTGELFF
DNA: TGTGCCTGGGGGGCCTTTTGGACGGGGGGCACCGGGGAGCTGTTTTTT

J: TRBJ1-2
size: -
D: -
V: TRBV10-3
CDR3: CAISEYDRIYGYTF
DNA: TGTGCCATCAGTGAGTATGACAGAATCTATGGCTACACCTTC

J: TRBJ2-3
size: -
D: -
V: TRBV30
CDR3: CAWSELPRGDTDTQYF
DNA: TGTGCCTGGAGTGAATTACCTAGGGGGGACACAGATACGCAGTATTTT

J: TRBJ1-1
size: -
D: -
V: TRBV5-1
CDR3: CASSLISGRGTEAFF
DNA: TGCGCCAGCAGCTTGATCTCGGGGCGCGGGACTGAAGCTTTCTTT

J: TRBJ2-7
size: -
D: TRBD1
V: TRBV6-1
CDR3: CASSAQGQGLYEQYF
DNA: TGTGCCAGCAGTGCCCAGGGACAGGGACTCTACGAGCAGTACTTC

J: TRBJ1-1
size: few
D: -
V: TRBV30
CDR3: CAWNPWGGEAFF
DNA: TGTGCCTGGAACCCTTGGGGGGGAGAAGCTTTCTTT

J: TRBJ1-3
size: once
D: TRBD1
V: TRBV4-1
CDR3: CASSQEPSDRGLSYTIYF
DNA: TGCGCCAGCAGCCAAGAACCCTCCGACAGGGGGCTGTCCTACACCATATATTTT

J: TRBJ1-6
size: -
D: -
V: TRBV2
CDR3: CASRVTENNSPLHF
DNA: TGTGCCAGCAGAGTTACGGAAAATAATTCACCCCTCCACTTT

J: TRBJ2-7
size: -
D: TRBD2
V: TRBV7-2
CDR3: CASSIRGSGRAYEQYF
DNA: TGTGCCAGCAGCATAAGGGGTAGCGGGAGGGCCTACGAGCAGTACTTC

J: TRBJ2-1
size: -
D: -
V: TRBV5-4
CDR3: CASSLVGVGTQFF
DNA: TGTGCCAGCAGCTTGGTAGGTGTTGGGACTCAGTTCTTC

J: TRBJ1-1
size: few
D: -
V: TRBV28
CDR3: CASSLGGTPEAFF
DNA: TGTGCCAGCAGCCTAGGGGGTACCCCTGAAGCTTTCTTT